Reported below is one TCR beta chain. As yet, its antigen is unknown. These data originate in a study of CD8 T cells in ankylosing spondylitis. General observations from the study: Clones tied to disease were said to be significantly enriched in matched ankylosing spondylitis synovial fluid. A TCR beta motif of eight or nine highly homologous variants seemed to mark ankylosing spondylitis blood. The disease-linked clones had a CD8+ phenotype and low blood frequencies.

TCRdb reprocessed the 5' RACE reads with MiXCR, giving one entry per CDR3 protein. Seen here are 750,000 to 850,000 distinct CDR3 sequences, roughly 10% observed once, and the top ten hold around 0.51%. This CDR3 has 12 amino acids. From germline, CDR1 is DFQATT and CDR2 SNEGSKA (reference sequence). V lost 6 bases and J lost 7; bases outside the gene matches: 7. The receptor was isolated from a male donor with ankylosing spondylitis. Sample: blood, either unsorted or a sorted T cell fraction (not recorded which). The J gene is TRBJ1-2, the V gene TRBV20-1; 8 bases are shared with TRBD1. The CDR3 sequence is CSADRGFGGYTF. The CDR3, as DNA: TGCAGTGCCGACAGGGGATTCGGTGGCTACACCTTC.